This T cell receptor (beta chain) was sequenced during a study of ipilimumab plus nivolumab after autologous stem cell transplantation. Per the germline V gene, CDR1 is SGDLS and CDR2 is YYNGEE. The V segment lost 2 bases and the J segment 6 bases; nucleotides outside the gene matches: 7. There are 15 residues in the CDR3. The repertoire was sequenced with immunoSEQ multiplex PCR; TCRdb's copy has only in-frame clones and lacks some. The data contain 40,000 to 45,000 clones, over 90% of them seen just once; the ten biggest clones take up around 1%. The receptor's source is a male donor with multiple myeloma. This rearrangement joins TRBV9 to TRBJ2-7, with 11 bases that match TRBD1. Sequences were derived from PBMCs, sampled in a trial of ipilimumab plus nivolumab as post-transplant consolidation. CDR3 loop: CASSVSGTGGGEQYF. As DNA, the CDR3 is TGTGCCAGCAGCGTGTCCGGGACAGGGGGAGGCGAGCAGTACTTC.